Below are 32 T cell receptor beta chains sequenced from a single sample in a study of blood T cell repertoires in COVID-19. Data came from immunoSEQ multiplex PCR; TCRdb stores just in-frame clones and leaves some out. The sample contains more than 300,000 clones, around 87% of which appear only once. The sequenced sample was PBMCs or T cells enriched from blood (not recorded which). The receptors derive from a man between 35 and 55 years old in a cohort exposed to, infected with or recovered from COVID-19 (not recorded which).

J is TRBJ2-7 and V is TRBV21-1; TRBD2, as called in the table, went unchecked against the DNA. TRBV21-1 is a pseudogene. This CDR3 has 15 amino acids. The CDR3 coding sequence is TGTGCCAGCAGCAAAGAGCGGCGCATTGAGTACGAGCAGTACTTC. Amino acid sequence: CASSKERRIEYEQYF.

This clone has more than one count but fewer than ten. The chain is built from TRBV3-1 (or the pseudogene TRBV3-2) and TRBJ2-5, with D possibly matching TRBD1 (5 bases). V gave up 5 bases and J gave up 0 bases, with 13 bases separating them. CDR1 and CDR2 (germline): LGHDT, YNNKEL (reference sequence). The CDR3 extends over 15 amino acids. The CDR3 is CASSVRTPHQETQYF. DNA of the CDR3: TGTGCCAGCAGCGTACGGACACCCCACCAAGAGACCCAGTACTTC.

This sequence joins TRBV2 and TRBJ1-1; 7 bases agree with TRBD1. The CDR3 has 15 residues. V was pared by 7 bases and J by 0 bases, with 8 bases of the junction left unmatched. Germline values: CDR1 SNHLY, CDR2 FYNNEI. The CDR3, as DNA: TGTGCCAGCATAAGGACAGGACAAATGAACACTGAAGCTTTCTTT. Translation gives CASIRTGQMNTEAFF.

The chain links TRBV29-1 to TRBJ2-2, with D tentatively TRBD2 (7 bases). Trimming removed 7 bases from V and 0 bases from J, with 15 bases in between. This CDR3 spans 15 amino acids. Germline V gene data show CDR1 as SQVTM and CDR2 as ANQGSEA. CDR3 amino acids: CSAYTGGANTGELFF. The CDR3 DNA reads TGCAGCGCCTACACGGGGGGCGCGAACACCGGGGAGCTGTTTTTT.

V and J are TRBV29-1 and TRBJ1-5; D remains unclear. V lost 4 bases to trimming and J lost 4 bases, with 11 bases between them. CDR1 and CDR2 from the germline V gene are SQVTM and ANQGSEA. The CDR3 is made up of 13 amino acids. The CDR3 sequence: CSVAGNVNQPQHF. The CDR3 DNA is TGCAGCGTTGCGGGGAACGTTAATCAGCCCCAGCATTTT.

Worth noting for this clone: At one end, the junction sequence differs from germline, possibly due to a read error. The genes are TRBV23-1 and TRBJ2-1; 8 nucleotides match TRBD2. TRBV23-1 is annotated as an ORF whose role is uncertain. This CDR3 region has 13 residues. In DNA, the CDR3 is TGCGCCAGCAGAAGACTAGCGACAAAGGATAGGGTCTTC. It encodes CASRRLATKDRVF.

The chain carries TRBV11-3 and TRBJ2-1; 7 bases line up with TRBD2. CDR1 and CDR2 (germline): SGHNT, YENEEA. The CDR3 contains 14 residues. V was clipped by 4 bases and J by 9 bases; unmatched bases: 9. This CDR3 reads CASSSTGTTSEQFF. In DNA, the CDR3 is TGTGCCAGCAGCTCCACTGGGACTACTAGTGAGCAGTTCTTC.

The chain links TRBV18 to TRBJ2-3, with 9 bases fitting TRBD1. Trimming took 4 bases from V and 1 from J; bases not matched to a gene: 6. CDR1 is KGHSH, CDR2 LQKENI, per germline. This CDR3 has 16 amino acids. CDR3 amino acids: CASSLQGADRTDTQYF. CDR3 bases: TGTGCCAGCTCACTACAGGGGGCGGATCGCACAGATACGCAGTATTTT.

The chain carries TRBV11-2 and TRBJ1-5; D may be TRBD1 (5 bases). The V end was cut by 2 bases, the J end by 7 bases, with 21 bases between. This CDR3 comprises 17 residues. Germline assignment: CDR1 SGHAT and CDR2 FQNNGV. The CDR3 reads CASSLHATDRFRQPQHF. Written as DNA, the CDR3 is TGTGCCAGCAGCTTACATGCCACAGACAGATTTAGGCAGCCCCAGCATTTT. Complete variable domain (other parts from reference TRBV11-2 and TRBJ1-5): EAGVAQSPRYKIIEKRQSVAFWCNPISGHATLYWYQQILGQGPKLLIQFQNNGVVDDSQLPKDRFSAERLKGVDSTLKIQPAKLEDSAVYLCASSLHATDRFRQPQHFGDGTRLSIL.

This clone appeared once. The chain uses TRBV7-9 and TRBJ1-1; perhaps TRBD1 as D (5 bases). The V gene lost 2 bases and the J gene lost 1 base, with 20 bases spanning the gap. The CDR3 runs to 18 residues. The germline gives CDR1 SEHNR, CDR2 FQNEAQ (reference sequence). The CDR3 region is CASSLSEAWGRRNTEAFF. The CDR3 nucleotides read TGTGCCAGCAGCTTATCCGAGGCGTGGGGCAGGAGGAACACTGAAGCTTTCTTT. The variable domain in full, completed from reference TRBV7-9 and TRBJ1-1, reads DTGVSQNPRHKITKRGQNVTFRCDPISEHNRLYWYRQTLGQGPEFLTYFQNEAQLEKSRLLSDRFSAERPKGSFSTLEIQRTEQGDSAMYLCASSLSEAWGRRNTEAFFGQGTRLTVV.

The chain carries TRBV10-1 and TRBJ1-1; D is unresolved. Germline loops: CDR1 WNHNN, CDR2 SYGVQD (reference sequence). The CDR3 length is 13 residues. V was cut by 8 bases and J by 3 bases, with 13 bases left in between. The CDR3 DNA follows: TGCGCCAGCCACGGTCTAGGTGACACTGAAGCTTTCTTT. This codes for CASHGLGDTEAFF.

This chain joins TRBV7-6 and TRBJ2-5; the D is unclear. Trimming took 2 bases from V and 2 from J, leaving 9 bases between them. The CDR3 consists of 14 residues. Germline CDR1 SGHVS, CDR2 FNYEAQ. CDR3 in amino acids: CASSLSVRQETQYF. The CDR3 coding sequence is TGTGCCAGCAGCTTATCCGTACGGCAAGAGACCCAGTACTTC.

This clone was picked up a small number of times. The V gene is TRBV18, the J gene TRBJ2-1; the D gene is possibly TRBD2 (6 bases). From germline, CDR1 is KGHSH and CDR2 LQKENI. The CDR3 extends over 13 amino acids. The germline V and J ends were trimmed by 3 bases and 8 bases, with 11 bases remaining between them. In DNA, the CDR3 is TGTGCCAGCTCACCCAGCCGGGAGTATGAGCAGTTCTTC. As protein: CASSPSREYEQFF.

The J gene is TRBJ2-7, the V gene TRBV10-1, with a weak D call TRBD1 (6 bases). V was trimmed by 10 bases and J by 2 bases, leaving 21 bases between them. Germline CDR1 reads WNHNN; CDR2 reads SYGVQD (reference sequence). There are 15 residues in the CDR3. The CDR3 DNA sequence: TGCGCCACCACCGACAGGTTCAGATCGGCCTACGAGCAGTACTTC. Translating it yields CATTDRFRSAYEQYF.

V is TRBV20-1 and J is TRBJ2-6; the D is unclear. V was trimmed by 3 bases and J by 3 bases, leaving 12 bases between them. Germline CDR1 and CDR2: DFQATT and SNEGSKA (reference sequence). This CDR3 region has 15 residues. CDR3 loop: CSASSGLVGANVLTF. CDR3 bases: TGCAGTGCTAGTTCGGGTCTGGTTGGGGCCAACGTCCTGACTTTC.

This chain links TRBV5-4 with TRBJ1-5; 7 nucleotides match TRBD1. The CDR3 is 17 residues long. V dropped 4 bases and J dropped 1; count of bases not matched to a gene: 11. The germline V gene encodes CDR1 SGHNT and CDR2 YYREEE (reference sequence). The CDR3 sequence: CASSHTKGARSNQPQHF. In DNA form, the CDR3 reads TGTGCCAGCAGCCACACTAAGGGGGCGCGAAGCAATCAGCCCCAGCATTTT.

The chain combines TRBV5-4 with TRBJ2-5, with 11 bases fitting TRBD2. V trimming: 3 bases; J trimming: 2 bases; junction bases outside the gene matches: 3. CDR1 SGHNT and CDR2 YYREEE come from the germline V gene (reference sequence). The CDR3 length is 15 residues. CDR3 nucleotide sequence: TGTGCCAGCAGCTCGGGACTAGCGGATCAAGAGACCCAGTACTTC. Translation gives CASSSGLADQETQYF.

This clone occurred once. Other nucleotide sequences from this sample produce the same CDR3. This chain uses TRBV5-1 with TRBJ1-1; weak D call: TRBD1 (6 bases). The CDR3 length is 12 residues. Trimming took 3 bases from V and 5 from J, leaving 8 bases between them. Germline values: CDR1 SGHRS, CDR2 YFSETQ. The CDR3 protein is CASSSQGTEAFF. The CDR3 DNA reads TGCGCCAGCAGCTCCCAGGGGACTGAAGCTTTCTTT. Full variable domain (missing parts from reference TRBV5-1 and TRBJ1-1): KAGVTQTPRYLIKTRGQQVTLSCSPISGHRSVSWYQQTPGQGLQFLFEYFSETQRNKGNFPGRFSGRQFSNSRSEMNVSTLELGDSALYLCASSSQGTEAFFGQGTRLTVV.

This chain uses TRBV12-5 with TRBJ1-5; 7 nucleotides match TRBD1. With 3 bases clipped from V and 8 bases from J, the junction kept 10 bases outside the gene matches. The length of the CDR3 is 15 residues. Germline CDR1 reads LGHNT; CDR2 reads FRNRAP. CDR3 sequence reads: CASGFGRQGGEPQHF. CDR3 DNA sequence: TGTGCTAGTGGTTTCGGCCGACAGGGAGGAGAGCCCCAGCATTTT.

The chain is built from TRBV5-1 and TRBJ1-1; 8 positions match TRBD1. The CDR3 extends over 16 amino acids. V was clipped by 1 base and J by 1 base; unmatched bases: 6. Germline-derived CDR1 and CDR2 are SGHRS and YFSETQ. DNA for the CDR3: TGCGCCAGCAGCTTGCATGGCCAGGGGGCGAACACTGAAGCTTTCTTT. This translates into CASSLHGQGANTEAFF. Variable domain in full (rest from reference TRBV5-1 and TRBJ1-1): KAGVTQTPRYLIKTRGQQVTLSCSPISGHRSVSWYQQTPGQGLQFLFEYFSETQRNKGNFPGRFSGRQFSNSRSEMNVSTLELGDSALYLCASSLHGQGANTEAFFGQGTRLTVV.

The J gene is TRBJ2-3, the V gene TRBV7-7; 8 bases are a match to TRBD2. V was pared by 5 bases and J by 4 bases, with 8 bases of the junction left unmatched. CDR3 size: 15 residues. The germline V gene encodes CDR1 SSHAT and CDR2 FNYEAQ (reference sequence). DNA for the CDR3: TGTGCCAGCAGCCCCGGGAGGGCCTTGGCAGATACGCAGTATTTT. This encodes CASSPGRALADTQYF.

The chain carries TRBV28 and TRBJ2-7, with 7 bases matching TRBD2. This CDR3 has 14 residues. The V gene's germline CDR1 is MDHEN and CDR2 SYDVKM. The junction had 4 bases not matched to a gene; V was cut back by 5 bases and J by 0 bases. For the CDR3, the DNA is TGTGCCAGCAGTACAGCGGGACTCTCCTACGAGCAGTACTTC. This codes for CASSTAGLSYEQYF. Full variable domain (outside the CDR3, taken from reference TRBV28 and TRBJ2-7): DVKVTQSSRYLVKRTGEKVFLECVQDMDHENMFWYRQDPGLGLRLIYFSYDVKMKEKGDIPEGYSVSREKKERFSLILESASTNQTSMYLCASSTAGLSYEQYFGPGTRLTVT.

V gene TRBV24-1 combines with J gene TRBJ1-5; D uncertain. The CDR3 consists of 16 residues. Germline V gene lookup returns CDR1 KGHDR and CDR2 SFDVKD. Trimming stripped 3 bases from V and 4 bases from J, with 15 bases between. CDR3 in DNA: TGTGCCACCAGTGATCCTAGGAAGGCGGCGAATCAGCCCCAGCATTTT. It yields the protein CATSDPRKAANQPQHF.

This chain connects TRBV10-3 to TRBJ2-3, with a weak D call TRBD1 (6 bases). The V end was cut by 6 bases, the J end by 6 bases, with 13 bases between. CDR1 is ENHRY and CDR2 is SYGVKD in the germline V gene. This CDR3 has 13 amino acids. The chain's CDR3 is CAIRTGVEDTQYF. The CDR3 nucleotides are TGTGCCATCAGGACAGGTGTGGAGGATACGCAGTATTTT.

In regard to this clone: Being one base from a much bigger clone, this may be a read error. This chain joins TRBV6-5 and TRBJ1-6; 7 bases align to TRBD1. Germline CDR1 is MNHEY and CDR2 is SVGAGI. V lost 6 bases, J lost 6 bases, and 5 bases stayed unmatched. This CDR3 is built from 14 residues. In nucleotides, the CDR3 is TGTGCCAGCAGCCGCGGGACAGCTAATTCACCCCTCCACTTT. Translation gives CASSRGTANSPLHF.

The chain carries TRBV11-2 and TRBJ2-5, with 9 bases identical to TRBD2. Germline loops: CDR1 SGHAT, CDR2 FQNNGV. This CDR3 has 16 residues. J gave up 2 bases and V 5 bases, and 9 bases lay outside the gene matches. The CDR3 is CASSARPAGGQETQYF. CDR3 DNA: TGTGCCAGCAGCGCTAGGCCAGCGGGGGGTCAAGAGACCCAGTACTTC.

The chain has TRBV5-8 and TRBJ1-2, with 8 bases lining up with TRBD1. Trimming at V came to 2 bases and at J to 3 bases, leaving 6 bases not matched to a gene. The CDR3 length is 15 residues. Germline CDR1 reads SGHTS; CDR2 reads YDEGEE. CDR3 DNA sequence: TGTGCCAGCAGCTTCACAGGGGGAACGGACTATGGCTACACCTTC. This sequence encodes CASSFTGGTDYGYTF.

The gene calls are TRBV19 and TRBJ1-1; 7 bases align to TRBD1. V lost 3 bases and J lost 8; bases outside the gene matches: 9. Germline CDR1 is LNHDA and CDR2 is SQIVND (reference sequence). The CDR3 has 14 amino acids. The CDR3 DNA reads TGTGCCAGTAGTATCCTCCGACAGGGAGGAGAAGCTTTCTTT. This sequence encodes CASSILRQGGEAFF.

The V and J genes are TRBV10-3 and TRBJ2-3; 11 nucleotides line up with TRBD2. Unmatched junction bases numbered 5, after V lost 11 bases and J lost 1 base. CDR1 and CDR2 (germline): ENHRY, SYGVKD. CDR3 length: 14 amino acids. The CDR3 sequence is CALGTSGRTDTQYF. As DNA, the CDR3 is TGTGCCCTTGGGACTAGCGGCCGCACAGATACGCAGTATTTT.

The chain has TRBV7-9 and TRBJ2-7; 9 bases are shared with TRBD2. The germline V gene encodes CDR1 SEHNR and CDR2 FQNEAQ (reference sequence). CDR3 length: 15 amino acids. Trimming cost V 5 bases and J 7 bases; bases outside gene matches: 12. This chain's CDR3 is CASSTGRGRAGEQYF. The CDR3 DNA reads TGTGCCAGCAGCACAGGGCGCGGGAGGGCCGGGGAGCAGTACTTC.

The V and J genes are TRBV30 and TRBJ1-2; D not certain. V dropped 1 base and J dropped 8 bases, with 11 bases sitting between them. Germline-derived CDR1 and CDR2 are GTSNPN and SVGIG (reference sequence). This CDR3 spans 12 amino acids. CDR3 in amino acids: CAWSAGPWGYTF. The CDR3 DNA reads TGTGCCTGGAGTGCCGGTCCATGGGGCTACACCTTC.

The chain uses TRBV7-9 and TRBJ2-1; D remains ambiguous. Trimming took 0 bases from V and 8 from J, leaving 14 bases between them. CDR3 length: 15 amino acids. The germline gives CDR1 SEHNR, CDR2 FQNEAQ (reference sequence). CDR3: CASSLALGPSDEQFF. CDR3 sequence (DNA): TGTGCCAGCAGCTTAGCCCTGGGCCCTTCGGATGAGCAGTTCTTC.